The sequence of this T cell receptor (beta chain) was determined in a study of T cell changes during pregnancy in multiple sclerosis. This clone was detected once. Data came from immunoSEQ multiplex PCR; TCRdb stores just in-frame clones and leaves some out. This table has tens of thousands of clones, around 85% appearing once. This specimen was peripheral blood, taken before pregnancy. This clonotype was sampled from a female donor with multiple sclerosis, enrolled in a pregnancy study.

The CDR3 reads CASRPTSRDRDGELFF. Here the CDR3 DNA reads TGTGCCAGTAGACCTACTTCCCGGGACAGAGACGGGGAGCTGTTTTTT. J is TRBJ2-2 and V is TRBV21-1; the table's TRBD1 call for D was not verified on the DNA. TRBV21-1 is a pseudogene. CDR3 length equals 16 residues.